The 18 T cell receptor beta chains below were found in one sample sequenced in a study of blood T cell repertoires in COVID-19. The protocol was immunoSEQ multiplex PCR, while the TCRdb copy is restricted to in-frame clones and leaves out a portion. This sample yields fewer than 300,000 clones, of which 86% are seen a single time; 9.5% to 15% belongs to the top ten. Sequencing used peripheral blood. Receptors originate from a woman aged 25 to 39 with COVID-19, enrolled during active disease.

This chain uses TRBV5-6 with TRBJ1-4; no firm D call. CDR1 is SGHDT, CDR2 YYEEEE, per germline. Between the trimmed V and J ends, which lost 2 bases and 0 bases, there was a span of 8 bases. The CDR3 is made up of 15 amino acids. This CDR3 is CASSFSGTTNEKLFF. DNA for the CDR3: TGTGCCAGCAGCTTCAGCGGAACAACTAATGAAAAACTGTTTTTT.

This chain links TRBV3-1 (or the pseudogene TRBV3-2) with TRBJ2-5, with D possibly TRBD1 on 5 matching bases. CDR1 is LGHDT, CDR2 YNNKEL, per germline (reference sequence). Deletions cut 0 bases from V and 3 bases from J, with 14 bases between. The CDR3 has 16 residues. The CDR3 loop reads CASSQDRSTAEETQYF. The CDR3 nucleotides are TGTGCCAGCAGCCAAGATCGCTCGACAGCCGAAGAGACCCAGTACTTC.

This chain links TRBV4-1 with TRBJ1-4; 7 positions match TRBD1. CDR3 length equals 18 residues. With 4 bases clipped from V and 8 bases from J, the junction kept 19 bases outside the gene matches. Germline assignment: CDR1 MGHRA and CDR2 YSYEKL. CDR3 in amino acids: CASSPNPRGSSLLEKLFF. The CDR3 DNA reads TGCGCCAGCAGCCCGAACCCCAGGGGGTCGAGTTTATTAGAAAAACTGTTTTTT.

The chain carries TRBV18 and TRBJ2-2; 9 bases agree with TRBD1. The CDR3 contains 15 residues. The junction had 4 bases not matched to a gene; V was cut back by 4 bases and J by 4 bases. Germline V gene data show CDR1 as KGHSH and CDR2 as LQKENI. Here the CDR3 reads CASSQDRGSTGELFF. DNA of the CDR3: TGTGCCAGCTCACAGGACAGGGGTTCCACCGGGGAGCTGTTTTTT.

This clone was seen a handful of times. The chain employs TRBV27 and TRBJ1-6, with D maybe TRBD1 (5 bases). Germline-derived CDR1 and CDR2 are MNHEY and SMNVEV (reference sequence). The germline V and J ends were trimmed by 7 bases and 12 bases, with 19 bases remaining between them. CDR3 length: 14 amino acids. CDR3 in DNA: TGTGCCAGCACCCATAGGGGTCCCTGGGAACCCCTCCACTTT. It is translated as CASTHRGPWEPLHF.

J is TRBJ2-7 and V is TRBV19; the D gene is possibly TRBD2 (5 bases). The CDR3 loop spans 14 amino acids. Trimming shortened V by 5 bases and J by 7 bases, and 18 bases separated the two germline ends. Germline V CDR1 and CDR2: LNHDA, SQIVND (reference sequence). CDR3 DNA: TGTGCCAGTAGTGAGCCGGGGTGGTCTGGTGAGCAGTACTTC. Protein: CASSEPGWSGEQYF.

This clone was picked up one time. The V and J genes are TRBV7-6 and TRBJ2-7; 13 nucleotides agree with TRBD2. Trimming took 1 base from V and 3 from J; bases not matched to a gene: 3. Germline-derived CDR1 and CDR2 are SGHVS and FNYEAQ. The CDR3 extends over 16 amino acids. This chain's CDR3 is CASSLGLAGGLYEQYF. As DNA, the CDR3 is TGTGCCAGCAGCTTAGGACTAGCGGGGGGCCTCTACGAGCAGTACTTC.

This chain links TRBV6-5 with TRBJ1-3; no reliable D call. The CDR3 contains 12 residues. The germline V and J ends were trimmed by 9 bases and 0 bases, with 6 bases remaining between them. Germline V gene lookup returns CDR1 MNHEY and CDR2 SVGAGI. The CDR3 region is CASRNSGNTIYF. The DNA of the CDR3 is TGTGCCAGTAGAAACTCTGGAAACACCATATATTTT.

V gene TRBV7-8 combines with J gene TRBJ2-7, with 9 bases aligning to TRBD1. This CDR3 is built from 16 residues. The V segment lost 4 bases and the J segment 1 base; nucleotides outside the gene matches: 8. The germline V gene has CDR1 SGHVS and CDR2 FQNEAQ. CDR3: CASSYLGQGGSYEQYF. The DNA for the CDR3 is TGTGCCAGCAGCTACCTGGGACAGGGAGGGTCCTACGAGCAGTACTTC.

This clone was counted a single time. The chain is built from TRBV3-1 (or the pseudogene TRBV3-2) and TRBJ2-5, with a tentative D call TRBD2 (5 bases). In germline, CDR1 is LGHDT, CDR2 YNNKEL (reference sequence). V gave up 4 bases and J gave up 5 bases, with 8 bases separating them. CDR3 length: 12 amino acids. Written as DNA, the CDR3 is TGTGCCAGCAGCCCGGGCGGGGAGACCCAGTACTTC. This codes for CASSPGGETQYF.

The gene calls are TRBV19 and TRBJ1-2, with TRBD1 matching 9 bases. V was pared by 8 bases and J by 0 bases, with 4 bases of the junction left unmatched. Germline-derived CDR1 and CDR2 are LNHDA and SQIVND (reference sequence). The CDR3 runs 14 residues. In DNA, the CDR3 is TGTGCCAGTGGACAGGGGATTACTAACTATGGCTACACCTTC. It is translated as CASGQGITNYGYTF.

The chain uses TRBV4-1 and TRBJ2-7, with D perhaps TRBD2 (6 bases). CDR3 length equals 17 residues. Trimming removed 3 bases at V and 7 bases at J, with 25 bases between. Germline CDR1 and CDR2: MGHRA and YSYEKL. CDR3 loop: CASSHVMTGLSKGEQYF. CDR3 bases: TGCGCCAGCAGCCATGTGATGACGGGACTCTCGAAGGGGGAGCAGTACTTC.

This sequence joins TRBV5-4 and TRBJ2-5; D is perhaps TRBD1 (6 bases). Trimming left V 1 base short and J 0 bases short, with 7 bases between. The CDR3 consists of 14 residues. Per germline, CDR1 SGHNT and CDR2 YYREEE (reference sequence). The CDR3 loop reads CASSLRGNQETQYF. Written as DNA, the CDR3 is TGTGCCAGCAGCTTGAGGGGGAACCAAGAGACCCAGTACTTC. Supplemented by reference TRBV5-4 and TRBJ2-5, the full variable domain reads ETGVTQSPTHLIKTRGQQVTLRCSSQSGHNTVSWYQQALGQGPQFIFQYYREEENGRGNFPPRFSGLQFPNYSSELNVNALELDDSALYLCASSLRGNQETQYFGPGTRLLVL.

This sequence joins TRBV27 and TRBJ2-7, with a tentative D call TRBD2 (5 bases). Trimming took off 6 bases at V and 12 bases at J, with 18 bases between the two ends. Looked up from germline, CDR1 is MNHEY and CDR2 is SMNVEV (reference sequence). CDR3 length: 12 amino acids. CDR3 region: CASRSRGPAWYF. CDR3 DNA sequence: TGTGCCAGCAGATCCCGGGGTCCTGCATGGTACTTC.

This clone was picked up many times. The rearrangement uses TRBV5-1 and TRBJ2-3, with 8 bases identical to TRBD2. This CDR3 is built from 14 residues. Germline V gene sequence: CDR1 SGHRS, CDR2 YFSETQ. The V gene end was trimmed by 6 bases and the J gene end by 0 bases; junction bases not matched to a gene: 3. The CDR3 DNA reads as TGCGCCAGCATACGGGGGGGAAGCACAGATACGCAGTATTTT. Translation gives CASIRGGSTDTQYF.

The J gene is TRBJ2-5, the V gene TRBV7-6; D may be TRBD2 (7 bases). The CDR3 runs to 17 residues. Germline V lookup: CDR1 SGHVS, CDR2 FNYEAQ. V dropped 2 bases and J dropped 0 bases, with 16 bases sitting between them. The CDR3, as DNA: TGTGCCAGCAGCTTACCTAGGGGGAGGGTGTACCAAGAGACCCAGTACTTC. Protein product: CASSLPRGRVYQETQYF.

This clone appeared once. The chain joins TRBV12-5 to TRBJ1-1, with D possibly being TRBD1 (6 bases). CDR3 length: 17 residues. In germline, CDR1 is LGHNT, CDR2 FRNRAP. V was clipped by 2 bases and J by 3 bases, with 19 bases between them. The CDR3 reads CASGLHRTEPSYTEAFF. The CDR3 coding sequence is TGTGCTAGTGGTTTGCACCGGACAGAACCCAGTTACACTGAAGCTTTCTTT.

The V gene is TRBV6-5, the J gene TRBJ2-1; 8 nucleotides match TRBD1. CDR3 size: 15 residues. The germline CDR1 and CDR2 sequences are MNHEY and SVGAGI. J was trimmed by 3 bases and V by 7 bases; bases with no gene match: 8. Here the CDR3 reads CASTQGAGFYNEQFF. In nucleotides, the CDR3 is TGTGCCAGCACCCAGGGGGCGGGTTTCTACAATGAGCAGTTCTTC.